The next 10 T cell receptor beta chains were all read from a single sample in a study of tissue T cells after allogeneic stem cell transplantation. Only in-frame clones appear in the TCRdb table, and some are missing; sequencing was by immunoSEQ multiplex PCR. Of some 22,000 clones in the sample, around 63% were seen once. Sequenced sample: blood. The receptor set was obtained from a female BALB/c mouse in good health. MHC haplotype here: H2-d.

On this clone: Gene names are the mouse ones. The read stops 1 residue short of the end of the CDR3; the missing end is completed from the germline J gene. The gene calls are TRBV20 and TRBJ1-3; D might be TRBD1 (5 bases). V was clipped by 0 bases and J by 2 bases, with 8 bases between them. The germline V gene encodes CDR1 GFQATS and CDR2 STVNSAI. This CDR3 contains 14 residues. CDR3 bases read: TGTGGTGCTAGGGATCCCAGGGCTGGAAATACGCTCTAT. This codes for CGARDPRAGNTLY. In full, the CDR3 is CGARDPRAGNTLYF.

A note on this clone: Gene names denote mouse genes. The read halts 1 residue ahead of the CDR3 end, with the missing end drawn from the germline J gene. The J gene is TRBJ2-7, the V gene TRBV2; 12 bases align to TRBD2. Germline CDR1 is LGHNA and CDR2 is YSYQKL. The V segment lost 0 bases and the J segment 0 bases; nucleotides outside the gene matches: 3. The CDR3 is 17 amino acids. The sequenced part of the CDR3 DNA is TGTGCCAGCAGCCAAGATGGGGACTGGGGGGCCTCCTATGAACAGTAC. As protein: CASSQDGDWGASYEQY. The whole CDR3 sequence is CASSQDGDWGASYEQYF.

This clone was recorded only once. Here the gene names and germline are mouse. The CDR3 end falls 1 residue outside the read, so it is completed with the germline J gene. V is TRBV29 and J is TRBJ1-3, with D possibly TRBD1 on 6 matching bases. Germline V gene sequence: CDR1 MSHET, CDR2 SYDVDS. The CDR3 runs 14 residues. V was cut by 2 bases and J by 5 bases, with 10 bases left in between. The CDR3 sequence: CASSLGGGRNTLYF. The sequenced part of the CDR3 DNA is TGTGCTAGCAGTTTAGGGGGGGGGCGAAATACGCTCTAT.

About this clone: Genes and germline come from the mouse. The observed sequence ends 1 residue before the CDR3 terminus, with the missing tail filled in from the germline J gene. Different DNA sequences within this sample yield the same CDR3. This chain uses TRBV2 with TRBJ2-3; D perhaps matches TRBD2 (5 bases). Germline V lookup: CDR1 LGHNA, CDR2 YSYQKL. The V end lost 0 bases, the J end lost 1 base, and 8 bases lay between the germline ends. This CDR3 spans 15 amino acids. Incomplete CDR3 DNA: TGTGCCAGCAGCCAAGAAGGTGGGGGTGCAGAAACGCTGTAT. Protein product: CASSQEGGGAETLY. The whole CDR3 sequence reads CASSQEGGGAETLYF.

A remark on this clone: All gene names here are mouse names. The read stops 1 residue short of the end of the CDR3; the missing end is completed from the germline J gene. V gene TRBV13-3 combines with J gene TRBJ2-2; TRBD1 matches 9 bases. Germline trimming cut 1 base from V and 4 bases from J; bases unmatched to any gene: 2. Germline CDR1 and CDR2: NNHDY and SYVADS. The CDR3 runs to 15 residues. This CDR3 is CASSDRGQGTGQLYF. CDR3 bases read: TGTGCCAGCAGTGATAGGGGACAGGGCACCGGGCAGCTCTAC. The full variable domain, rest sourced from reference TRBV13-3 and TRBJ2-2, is EAAVTQSPRSKVAVTGGKVTLSCHQTNNHDYMYWYRQDTGHGLRLIHYSYVADSTEKGDIPDGYKASRPSQENFSLILELASLSQTAVYFCASSDRGQGTGQLYFGEGSKLTVL.

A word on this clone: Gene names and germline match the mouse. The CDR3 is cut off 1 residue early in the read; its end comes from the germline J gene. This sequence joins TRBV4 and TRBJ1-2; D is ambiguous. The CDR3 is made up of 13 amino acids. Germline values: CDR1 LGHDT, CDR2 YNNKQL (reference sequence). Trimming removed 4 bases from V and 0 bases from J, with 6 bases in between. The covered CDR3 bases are TGTGCCAGCAGCTCGAATGCAAACTCCGACTACACC. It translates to CASSSNANSDYT. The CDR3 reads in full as CASSSNANSDYTF.

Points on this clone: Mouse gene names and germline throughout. The CDR3: CAWSLGGGNTGQLYF. CDR3 DNA (partial): TGTGCCTGGAGTCTCGGGGGAGGGAACACCGGGCAGCTCTAC. The rearrangement uses TRBV31 and TRBJ2-2; the D call may be TRBD1 or TRBD2 (5 bases each). Read coverage stops 1 residue before the CDR3 terminus; the germline J gene supplies the remainder. The CDR3 extends over 15 amino acids. V was shortened by 0 bases and J by 2 bases, with 10 bases between the two germline ends. The germline V gene has CDR1 GKSSPN and CDR2 SITVG.

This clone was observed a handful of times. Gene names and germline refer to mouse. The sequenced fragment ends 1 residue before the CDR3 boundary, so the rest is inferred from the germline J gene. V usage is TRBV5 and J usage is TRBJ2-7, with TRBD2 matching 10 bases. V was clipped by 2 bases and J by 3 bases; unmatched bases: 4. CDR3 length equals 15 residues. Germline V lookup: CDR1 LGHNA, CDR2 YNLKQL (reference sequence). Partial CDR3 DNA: TGTGCCAGCAGCCAACGCTGGGGGGGCATCTATGAACAGTAC. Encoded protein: CASSQRWGGIYEQY. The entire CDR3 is CASSQRWGGIYEQYF.

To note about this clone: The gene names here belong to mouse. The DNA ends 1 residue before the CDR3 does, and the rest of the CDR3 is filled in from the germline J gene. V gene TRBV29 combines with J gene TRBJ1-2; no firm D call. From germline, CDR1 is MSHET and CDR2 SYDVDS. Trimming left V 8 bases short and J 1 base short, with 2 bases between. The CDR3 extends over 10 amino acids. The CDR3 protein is CASLNSDYTF. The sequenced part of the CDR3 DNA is TGTGCTAGCCTAAACTCCGACTACACC.

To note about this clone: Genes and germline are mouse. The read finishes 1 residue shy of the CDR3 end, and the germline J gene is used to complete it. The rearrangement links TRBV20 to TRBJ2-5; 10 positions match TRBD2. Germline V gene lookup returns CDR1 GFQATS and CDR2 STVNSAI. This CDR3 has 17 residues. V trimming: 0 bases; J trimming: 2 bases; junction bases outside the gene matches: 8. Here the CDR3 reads CGARDLWGGAVQDTQYF. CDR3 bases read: TGTGGTGCTAGGGATCTCTGGGGGGGCGCTGTCCAAGACACCCAGTAC. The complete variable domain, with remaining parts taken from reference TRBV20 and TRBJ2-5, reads GALVYQYPRRTICKSGTSMRMECQAVGFQATSVAWYRQSPQKTFELIALSTVNSAIKYEQNFTQEKFPISHPNLSFSSMTVLNAYLEDRGLYLCGARDLWGGAVQDTQYFGPGTRLLVL.